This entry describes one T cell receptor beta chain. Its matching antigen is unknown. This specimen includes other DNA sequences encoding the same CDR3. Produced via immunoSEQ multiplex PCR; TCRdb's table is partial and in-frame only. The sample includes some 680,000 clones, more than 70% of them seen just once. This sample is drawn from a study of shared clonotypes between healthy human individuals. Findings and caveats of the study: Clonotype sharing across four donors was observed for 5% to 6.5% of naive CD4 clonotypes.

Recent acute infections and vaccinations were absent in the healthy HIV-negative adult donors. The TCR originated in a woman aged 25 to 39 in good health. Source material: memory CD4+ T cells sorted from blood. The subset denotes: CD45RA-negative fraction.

The CDR3 sequence is CASSGGRNTGELFF. The CDR3 DNA reads as TGCGCCAGCAGCGGGGGTAGGAACACCGGGGAGCTGTTTTTT. The chain joins TRBV5-1 to TRBJ2-2; D possibly matches TRBD1 or TRBD2 (5 bases each). Trimming took off 4 bases at V and 1 base at J, with 8 bases between the two ends. CDR3 length equals 14 residues. The germline CDR1 and CDR2 sequences are SGHRS and YFSETQ.